This is a list of T cell receptor beta chains from one sample in a study of OX40 agonist ivuxolimab in advanced cancers. Only in-frame clones appear in the TCRdb table, and some are missing; sequencing was by immunoSEQ multiplex PCR. The sample contains 70,000 to 95,000 clones, about 91% of which appear only once. This specimen was CD4+ or CD8+ T cells sorted from blood, taken in a trial of the OX40 agonist ivuxolimab. The receptors here all came from an adult with an advanced solid tumor such as melanoma, head and neck, liver or kidney cancer. Both conserved end residues are part of each CDR3. A D gene is named only where the DNA matches it firmly. Not all rows give a size; the values are once, few, many and, for expanded clones, a class.

v_call,d_call,clone_size,j_call,cdr3_aa,cdr3_nt
TRBV12-5,NA,NA,TRBJ2-1,CASGLINEQFF,TGTGCTAGTGGTTTGATCAATGAGCAGTTCTTC
TRBV6-5,NA,NA,TRBJ2-2,CASSYFQGTGELFF,TGTGCCAGCAGTTACTTTCAGGGCACCGGGGAGCTGTTTTTT
TRBV5-1,NA,NA,TRBJ2-3,CASSLAGVDTDTQYF,TGCGCCAGCAGCTTGGCAGGGGTGGACACAGATACGCAGTATTTT
TRBV4-1,NA,NA,TRBJ2-7,CASSQYRSQIYEQYF,TGCGCCAGCAGCCAATATCGAAGTCAGATCTACGAGCAGTACTTC
TRBV5-4,NA,NA,TRBJ1-2,CASSLRTAAYGYTF,TGTGCCAGCAGCCTCCGGACAGCTGCCTATGGCTACACCTTC
TRBV7-9,NA,NA,TRBJ2-7,CASSLGGLSLRGQYF,TGTGCCAGCAGCTTAGGAGGACTGTCCCTACGAGGGCAGTACTTC
TRBV7-2,NA,NA,TRBJ2-3,CASSRDLRTDTQYF,TGTGCCAGCAGCCGGGACTTACGGACAGATACGCAGTATTTT
TRBV30,TRBD1,NA,TRBJ2-7,CAWSLAGTVDYEQYF,TGTGCCTGGAGTCTAGCCGGGACAGTCGATTACGAGCAGTACTTC
TRBV5-1,TRBD2,NA,TRBJ2-7,CASSLSGGRAAYEQYF,TGCGCCAGCAGCTTATCAGGAGGGAGGGCCGCCTACGAGCAGTACTTC
TRBV11-2,NA,NA,TRBJ2-7,CASSRGRNSYEQYF,TGTGCCAGCAGCCGAGGGCGAAACTCCTACGAGCAGTACTTC
TRBV18,TRBD1,NA,TRBJ2-2,CASSPGTGGASGELFF,TGTGCCAGCTCACCCGGGACAGGGGGCGCCTCCGGGGAGCTGTTTTTT
TRBV6-1,TRBD2,NA,TRBJ2-2,CASRLAEDTGELFF,TGTGCCAGCAGACTAGCGGAAGACACCGGGGAGCTGTTTTTT
TRBV28,TRBD1,NA,TRBJ1-2,CASSLPRGQLHYGYTF,TGTGCCAGCAGTTTGCCCAGGGGACAGCTCCACTATGGCTACACCTTC
TRBV10-3,TRBD2,NA,TRBJ2-2,CAISESTSGRSGELFF,TGTGCCATCAGTGAGTCGACTAGCGGGAGGTCCGGGGAGCTGTTTTTT
TRBV5-1,NA,NA,TRBJ1-5,CASSLLGNQPQHF,TGCGCCAGCAGCTTGTTGGGCAATCAGCCCCAGCATTTT
TRBV28,NA,NA,TRBJ1-1,CASRVSGVQVEAFF,TGTGCCAGCAGGGTCTCAGGCGTTCAAGTTGAAGCTTTCTTT
TRBV6-5,TRBD1,once,TRBJ1-1,CASSPGQGVSTEAFF,TGTGCCAGCAGTCCGGGACAGGGGGTGAGCACTGAAGCTTTCTTT
TRBV19,NA,NA,TRBJ1-4,CASSLAGTPGEKLFF,TGTGCCAGTAGTCTCGCGGGGACGCCGGGGGAAAAACTGTTTTTT
TRBV19,NA,NA,TRBJ2-7,CASSIGGSRQYF,TGTGCCAGTAGTATAGGGGGATCCCGGCAGTACTTC
TRBV18,TRBD1,NA,TRBJ1-1,CASSPTRGLVEAFF,TGTGCCAGCTCACCCACGAGGGGGCTTGTTGAAGCTTTCTTT
TRBV6-1,NA,NA,TRBJ1-4,CASSGVGAANEKLFF,TGTGCCAGCAGTGGCGTGGGGGCGGCTAATGAAAAACTGTTTTTT
TRBV6-5,NA,NA,TRBJ2-7,CASSEAYEQYF,TGTGCCAGCAGTGAAGCCTACGAGCAGTACTTC
TRBV18,NA,NA,TRBJ2-7,CASSEWGARSYEQYF,TGTGCCAGCTCTGAGTGGGGGGCGAGGTCCTACGAGCAGTACTTC
TRBV29-1,NA,NA,TRBJ1-5,CSVNNNQPQHF,TGCAGCGTGAACAACAATCAGCCCCAGCATTTT
TRBV4-2,TRBD2,few,TRBJ2-7,CASSQDIAGFSYEQYF,TGTGCCAGCAGCCAAGATATAGCGGGTTTCTCCTACGAGCAGTACTTC
TRBV5-4,TRBD2,NA,TRBJ2-2,CASSPGLAGVTGELFF,TGTGCCAGCTCCCCGGGACTAGCGGGAGTTACCGGGGAGCTGTTTTTT
TRBV27,NA,once,TRBJ1-6,CASSLLRGGSYNSPLHF,TGTGCCAGCAGTTTATTAAGGGGGGGATCTTATAATTCACCCCTCCACTTT
TRBV13,NA,NA,TRBJ2-1,CASSLATSPYNEQFF,TGTGCCAGCAGCCTGGCCACTAGCCCCTACAATGAGCAGTTCTTC
TRBV28,NA,NA,TRBJ1-2,CASSPWGGPANYGYTF,TGTGCCAGCAGTCCATGGGGCGGCCCAGCTAACTATGGCTACACCTTC
TRBV27,TRBD2,NA,TRBJ2-1,CASSYLASGKYEQFF,TGTGCCAGCAGTTATCTGGCTAGCGGGAAGTATGAGCAGTTCTTC
TRBV5-6,NA,NA,TRBJ1-6,CASSKGRRNSPLHF,TGTGCCAGCAGTAAAGGACGGAGGAATTCACCCCTCCACTTT
TRBV10-1,NA,NA,TRBJ2-1,CASSESTTNRYNEQFF,TGCGCCAGCAGTGAGTCCACGACTAACCGATACAATGAGCAGTTCTTC
TRBV6-4,NA,NA,TRBJ1-1,CASSDSGRNTEAFF,TGTGCCAGCAGTGACTCGGGTAGAAACACTGAAGCTTTCTTT
TRBV5-1,NA,NA,TRBJ2-1,CASSLRPSSGYNEQFF,TGCGCCAGCAGCTTACGTCCTAGCTCCGGGTACAATGAGCAGTTCTTC
TRBV19,TRBD1,NA,TRBJ1-5,CASRPLYRGGNQPQHF,TGTGCCAGTAGGCCCTTATACAGGGGCGGCAATCAGCCCCAGCATTTT
TRBV2,NA,once,TRBJ1-6,CASSDVGVNSPLHF,TGTGCCAGCAGTGATGTGGGGGTCAATTCACCCCTCCACTTT
TRBV28,TRBD1,NA,TRBJ1-2,CASSLPGQGHYGYTF,TGTGCCAGCAGTTTGCCGGGACAGGGACACTATGGCTACACCTTC
TRBV29-1,NA,once,TRBJ2-7,CSAESRAGYEQYF,TGCAGCGCTGAAAGTCGGGCCGGCTACGAGCAGTACTTC
TRBV5-4,NA,NA,TRBJ1-5,CASSVQGQPQHF,TGTGCCAGCAGCGTACAGGGTCAGCCCCAGCATTTT
TRBV6-5,NA,once,TRBJ2-3,CASSALGATDTQYF,TGTGCCAGCAGCGCTTTAGGAGCGACAGATACGCAGTATTTT
TRBV7-8,NA,NA,TRBJ1-1,CASSSRTLTEAFF,TGTGCCAGCAGCTCTCGGACTTTAACTGAAGCTTTCTTT
TRBV19,NA,NA,TRBJ1-4,CASSIGGMANEKLFF,TGTGCCAGTAGTATAGGGGGGATGGCTAATGAAAAACTGTTTTTT
TRBV28,NA,few,TRBJ2-2,CASSSPGELFF,TGTGCCAGCAGTTCCCCCGGGGAGCTGTTTTTT
TRBV21-1,NA,NA,TRBJ1-5,CASSKGCIFRQPQHF,TGTGCCAGCAGCAAAGGTTGTATTTTCAGGCAGCCCCAGCATTTT
TRBV2,NA,NA,TRBJ2-1,CASRSGTAAYNEQFF,TGTGCCAGCAGGTCCGGGACTGCGGCTTACAATGAGCAGTTCTTC
TRBV7-9,NA,NA,TRBJ2-5,CASSPAQETQYF,TGTGCCAGCAGCCCAGCCCAAGAGACCCAGTACTTC
TRBV5-6,NA,NA,TRBJ2-7,CASSLRGGTYEQYF,TGTGCCAGCAGCTTGAGGGGCGGCACCTACGAGCAGTACTTC
TRBV2,TRBD1,NA,TRBJ1-5,CASSPGTEYQPQHF,TGTGCCAGCAGTCCCGGGACAGAGTATCAGCCCCAGCATTTT
TRBV2,NA,NA,TRBJ1-5,CASSDLFAVNQPQHF,TGTGCCAGCAGTGATCTATTTGCCGTGAATCAGCCCCAGCATTTT
TRBV7-9,NA,NA,TRBJ2-5,CASSLVGSQETQYF,TGTGCCAGCAGCTTAGTAGGGAGCCAAGAGACCCAGTACTTC
TRBV6-4,TRBD2,NA,TRBJ2-2,CASSPALGGIGELFF,TGTGCCAGCAGTCCGGCCCTGGGAGGGATCGGGGAGCTGTTTTTT
TRBV4-1,NA,NA,TRBJ2-7,CASSHLSSGTSYEQYF,TGCGCCAGCAGCCACCTCAGTTCCGGGACATCCTACGAGCAGTACTTC
TRBV9,TRBD2,NA,TRBJ2-4,CASSSTSGKDIQYF,TGTGCCAGCAGCTCGACTAGCGGGAAGGACATTCAGTACTTC